The clone carrying this T cell receptor beta chain was recorded at least ten times. Its antigen remains unknown. J was trimmed by 5 bases and V by 5 bases; bases with no gene match: 8. Germline V gene sequence: CDR1 MNHNS, CDR2 SASEGT. There are 14 residues in the CDR3. The genomic DNA TCR beta CDR3 region underwent two rounds of multiplex PCR. Amplification in first-round PCR relied on primers specific to each TRBV and TRBJ gene. In TCRdb, the multiplex PCR reads were re-called with MiXCR into one record per CDR3 protein. This table has 30,000 to 35,000 distinct CDR3 sequences, around 32% appearing once. This entry is derived from a study of prognosis after radiotherapy for stage I lung cancer. Study overall: With stereotactic body radiotherapy, no patient received any concurrent therapy. Metastases at distant sites emerged in a handful of patients after radiotherapy, at a median of 7 months, whereas around 14 showed no significant progression.

Overall study findings and caveats: Tumor specificity of expanded TCR clones went undetermined. Gene usage of TRBV and TRBJ reportedly differed between patients with and without metastases.

The specimen comprised PBMCs, sampled before or after stereotactic body radiation therapy (not recorded which). The J gene is TRBJ2-5, the V gene TRBV6-1, with 7 bases that match TRBD1. The clonotype originates from a donor over 45 with non-small cell lung cancer. In nucleotides, the CDR3 is TGTGCCAGCAGTACGACAGGGTACACGGAGACCCAGTACTTC. It codes for CASSTTGYTETQYF.